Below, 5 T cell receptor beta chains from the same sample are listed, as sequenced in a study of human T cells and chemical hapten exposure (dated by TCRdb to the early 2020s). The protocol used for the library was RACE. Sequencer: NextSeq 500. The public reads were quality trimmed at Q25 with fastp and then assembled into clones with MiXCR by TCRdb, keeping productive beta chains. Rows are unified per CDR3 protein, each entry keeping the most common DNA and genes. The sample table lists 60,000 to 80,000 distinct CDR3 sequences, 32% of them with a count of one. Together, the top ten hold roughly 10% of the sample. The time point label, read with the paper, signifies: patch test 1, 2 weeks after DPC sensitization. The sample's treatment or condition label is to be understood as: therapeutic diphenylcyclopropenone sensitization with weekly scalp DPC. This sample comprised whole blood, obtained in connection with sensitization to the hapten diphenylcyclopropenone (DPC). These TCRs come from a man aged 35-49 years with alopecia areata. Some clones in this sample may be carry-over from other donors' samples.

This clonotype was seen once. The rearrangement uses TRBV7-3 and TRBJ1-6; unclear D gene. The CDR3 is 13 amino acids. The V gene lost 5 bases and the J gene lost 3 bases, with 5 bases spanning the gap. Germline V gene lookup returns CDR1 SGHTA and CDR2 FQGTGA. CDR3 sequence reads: CASSPDYNSPLHF. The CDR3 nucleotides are TGTGCCAGCAGCCCTGACTATAATTCACCCCTCCACTTT.

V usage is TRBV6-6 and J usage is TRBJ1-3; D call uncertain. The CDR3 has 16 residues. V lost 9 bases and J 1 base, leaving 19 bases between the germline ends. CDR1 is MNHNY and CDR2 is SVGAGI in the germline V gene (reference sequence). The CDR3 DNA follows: TGTGCCAGAGGCCCAAGCAGGTCTTTATCTGGAAACACCATATATTTT. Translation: CARGPSRSLSGNTIYF.

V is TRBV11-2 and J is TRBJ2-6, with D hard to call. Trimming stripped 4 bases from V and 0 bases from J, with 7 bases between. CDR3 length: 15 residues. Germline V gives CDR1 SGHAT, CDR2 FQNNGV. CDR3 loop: CASSSTNSGANVLTF. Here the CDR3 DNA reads TGTGCCAGCAGCTCGACCAACTCTGGGGCCAACGTCCTGACTTTC.

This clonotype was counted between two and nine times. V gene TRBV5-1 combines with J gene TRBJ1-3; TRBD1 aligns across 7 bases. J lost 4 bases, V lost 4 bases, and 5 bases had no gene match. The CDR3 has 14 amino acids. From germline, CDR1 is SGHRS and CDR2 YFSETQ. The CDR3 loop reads CASSLTGLGNTIYF. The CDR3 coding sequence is TGCGCCAGCAGCCTGACAGGGCTCGGAAACACCATATATTTT.

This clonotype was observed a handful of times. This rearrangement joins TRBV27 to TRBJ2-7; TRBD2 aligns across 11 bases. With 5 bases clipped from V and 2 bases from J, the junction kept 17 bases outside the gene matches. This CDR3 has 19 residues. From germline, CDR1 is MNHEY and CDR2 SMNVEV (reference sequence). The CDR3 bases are TGTGCCAGCAGTCTCGGACCGGGACTAGCGGACCGAACTACCTACGAGCAGTACTTC. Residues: CASSLGPGLADRTTYEQYF.